The rows below give T cell receptor beta chains drawn from one sample of a study of T cell changes during pregnancy in multiple sclerosis. TCRdb's copy holds only in-frame clones and misses some; the assay was immunoSEQ multiplex PCR. Of around 62,000 clones in the sample, roughly 87% were seen once. The source material was peripheral blood, sampled in the second trimester of pregnancy. These receptors were obtained from a female donor in good health, enrolled as a control in a pregnancy study. Each CDR3 is given with its conserved first and last residue. D genes are given only for firm matches. The size entry is marked missing in some rows and otherwise reads once, few, many or a size class.

clone_size	d_call	v_call	j_call	cdr3_nt	cdr3_aa
NA	TRBD2	TRBV19	TRBJ2-4	TGTGCCAGTTTGTACGCGGGACAGACACTAGCGGGATCAGCCAAAAACATTCAGTACTTC	CASLYAGQTLAGSAKNIQYF
NA	NA	TRBV21-1	TRBJ2-5	TGTGCCAGCAGCAAAAAGCTCCGGACTAGTAATCAAGAGACCCAGTACTTC	CASSKKLRTSNQETQYF
NA	TRBD2	TRBV6-4	TRBJ2-1	TGTGCCAGCAGTGACTCTGCTAGCGGGGGCAATGAGCAGTTCTTC	CASSDSASGGNEQFF
NA	TRBD1	TRBV25-1	TRBJ1-2	TGTGCCAGCACCCTCACAGGGGGCGAGGACTATGGCTACACCTTC	CASTLTGGEDYGYTF
NA	NA	TRBV10-2	TRBJ1-2	TGCGCCACCTTCTCTCACGGGGATTTAACTGCTAACTATGGCTACACCTTC	CATFSHGDLTANYGYTF
few	NA	TRBV10-3	TRBJ1-2	TGTGCCATCCCTTCGGGGGCTAACTATGGCTACACCTTC	CAIPSGANYGYTF
NA	NA	TRBV6-5	TRBJ2-7	TGTGCCAGCAGTACCGACAGGGAGGTTTCCTACGAGCAGTACTTC	CASSTDREVSYEQYF
NA	TRBD2	TRBV5-1	TRBJ2-2	TGCGCCAGCCGCGGGGGGACACTTAACACCGGGGAGCTGTTTTTT	CASRGGTLNTGELFF
NA	NA	TRBV20-1	TRBJ1-2	TGCAGTGCGTCGGAGTATGGCTACACCTTC	CSASEYGYTF
NA	TRBD2	TRBV2	TRBJ2-5	TGTGCCAGCAGACGCGGGGGGGCCGTGGAGACCCAGTACTTC	CASRRGGAVETQYF
NA	TRBD1	TRBV7-3	TRBJ2-3	TGTGCCTCCCGAGGGGGCATGAGCACAGATACGCAGTATTTT	CASRGGMSTDTQYF
NA	NA	TRBV5-6	TRBJ1-2	TGTGCCAGCAGCTTGGTGCAGGGTAACTATGGCTACACCTTC	CASSLVQGNYGYTF
NA	NA	TRBV11-2	TRBJ2-1	TGTGCCAGCAGCTTAGTCCGGGGATCCTACAATGAGCAGTTCTTC	CASSLVRGSYNEQFF
NA	TRBD1	TRBV13	TRBJ2-1	TGTGCCAGCCAGCTTAGGGACAGGGGGCTGAATGAGCAGTTCTTC	CASQLRDRGLNEQFF
NA	NA	TRBV28	TRBJ1-3	TGTGCCAGCAGTACCGACACCTTGGGGGGGAACACCATATATTTT	CASSTDTLGGNTIYF
once	NA	TRBV6-6	TRBJ2-7	TGTGCCAGCAGCCCAGGATATGGATACGAGCAGTACTTC	CASSPGYGYEQYF
NA	TRBD1	TRBV6-1	TRBJ1-1	TGTGCCAGCAGCACAAAGACAGGGGCGGGAGAAGCTTTCTTT	CASSTKTGAGEAFF
NA	TRBD2	TRBV30	TRBJ2-3	TGTGCCTGGAGTTACGGACTAGCGGGGAGCACAGATACGCAGTATTTT	CAWSYGLAGSTDTQYF
NA	TRBD2	TRBV7-8	TRBJ2-1	TGTGCCAGCGGTCCTTACGGGGGGAGCTCCTACAATGAGCAGTTCTTC	CASGPYGGSSYNEQFF
once	TRBD2	TRBV10-3	TRBJ2-3	TGTGCCATCAGTGAGACTAGCGGGAGTGGGAGCACAGATACGCAGTATTTT	CAISETSGSGSTDTQYF
NA	TRBD2	TRBV9	TRBJ2-7	TGTGCCAGCAGCCCTAGCGGGAGCCCCTACGAGCAGTACTTC	CASSPSGSPYEQYF
NA	TRBD1	TRBV6-4	TRBJ1-2	TGTGCCAGCAGTGACTCGACAGGGGGCTATGGCTACACCTTC	CASSDSTGGYGYTF
NA	TRBD1	TRBV11-2	TRBJ2-1	TGTGCCAGCAGACATACAGGGGGCGAGCAGTTCTTC	CASRHTGGEQFF
NA	NA	TRBV28	TRBJ1-3	TGTGCCAGCAGTCCCCCCGGGGTCCCGCACTCTGGAAACACCATATATTTT	CASSPPGVPHSGNTIYF
NA	NA	TRBV6-6	TRBJ2-3	TGTGCCAGCAGTTACTCTCGACTCGTCACAGATACGCAGTATTTT	CASSYSRLVTDTQYF